This T cell receptor beta chain was identified during a study of shared clonotypes between healthy human individuals. Sequencing used immunoSEQ multiplex PCR; TCRdb keeps in-frame clones, though not all of them. The table records approximately 1.1 million clones, around 78% of them present only once. Comment on this clone: Its antigen is currently unknown.

Study donors comprised healthy, HIV-negative adults devoid of recent acute infection or vaccination. It was into CD45RA+ naive and CD45RA-negative memory subsets that the CD4+ cells were split. General observations from the study: Clonotype sharing among donors likely depends on sequencing depth.

This TCR was sampled from a man in his late teens or twenties in good health. Some clones in this sample may be carry-over from other donors' samples. Sequenced input: memory CD4+ T cells from PBMCs. Sample subset: CD45RA-negative fraction.

The CDR3 DNA follows: TGTGCCAGCAGTTACTCGGGGACAGGGGGTTCTGAAGCTTTCTTT. Translation: CASSYSGTGGSEAFF. The V call is TRBV6-6, the J call TRBJ1-1, with 11 bases identical to TRBD1. With V trimmed by 0 bases and J by 6 bases, 3 bases remained unmatched. The CDR3 contains 15 residues. Germline lookup yields CDR1 MNHNY and CDR2 SVGAGI (reference sequence).